This T cell receptor beta chain was obtained from a study of read filtering for tumor transcriptome and immune sequencing. Whole-study context: R-ISS stage counts were about eight for I, more than 15 for II, 7 for III. General study results and limits: Dropping single-read clonotypes raised IR-seq and RNA-seq shared-clonotype correlation.

Bone marrow was sampled from every patient at the time of active disease. Molecular barcoded adaptors covering alpha/delta and beta/gamma chains were used on 400 ng RNA. One entry per CDR3 protein, called by TCRdb with MiXCR from the reads. Here the sample spans roughly 49,000 distinct CDR3 sequences, about a fifth being singletons. This clonotype was recorded at least ten times. Its antigen is not identified. Sequencing was performed on a population of CD138-negative cells sorted from bone marrow. The source of this sequence is a donor at least 40 years old with multiple myeloma.

This chain's CDR3 is CASSPTDRGRNEQYF. CDR3 in DNA: TGTGCCAGTAGCCCCACCGACAGGGGGCGAAACGAGCAGTACTTC. The chain is built from TRBV19 and TRBJ2-7; 10 nucleotides agree with TRBD1. CDR1 LNHDA and CDR2 SQIVND come from the germline V gene (reference sequence). This CDR3 has 15 residues. The trim removed 6 bases at V and 5 bases at J, leaving 10 bases unmatched.